This T cell receptor (beta chain) was sequenced in a study of control samples from healthy donors and cancer patients. The data were produced by immunoSEQ multiplex PCR, yet TCRdb's version contains in-frame clones alone and is incomplete. This sample yields 180,000 or so clones, of which roughly 91% are seen a single time; 1.5% belongs to the top ten. J lost 4 bases, V lost 5 bases, and 5 bases had no gene match. Germline CDR1 and CDR2: SEHNR and FQNEAQ (reference sequence). CDR3 length: 14 residues. The chain carries TRBV7-9 and TRBJ1-3; 7 bases agree with TRBD1. The receptor's source is a woman aged 25 to 45 in good health. Sequenced input: blood. The CDR3 loop is CASSPGTAGNTIYF. For the CDR3, the DNA is TGTGCCAGCAGCCCCGGGACAGCCGGAAACACCATATATTTT. Combining the CDR3 with reference TRBV7-9 and TRBJ1-3 gives the whole variable domain DTGVSQNPRHKITKRGQNVTFRCDPISEHNRLYWYRQTLGQGPEFLTYFQNEAQLEKSRLLSDRFSAERPKGSFSTLEIQRTEQGDSAMYLCASSPGTAGNTIYFGEGSWLTVV.